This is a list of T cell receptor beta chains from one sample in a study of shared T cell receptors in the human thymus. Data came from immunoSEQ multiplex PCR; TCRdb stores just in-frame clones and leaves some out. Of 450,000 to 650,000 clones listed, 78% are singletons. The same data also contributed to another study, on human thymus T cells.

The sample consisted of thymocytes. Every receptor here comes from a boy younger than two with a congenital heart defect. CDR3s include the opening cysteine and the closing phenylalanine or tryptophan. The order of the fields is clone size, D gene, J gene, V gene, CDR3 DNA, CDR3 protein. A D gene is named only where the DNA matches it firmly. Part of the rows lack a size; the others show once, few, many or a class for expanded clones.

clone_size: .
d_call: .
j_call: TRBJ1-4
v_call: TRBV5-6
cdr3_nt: TGTGCCAGCAGCTCCAGCCCGGGGGGGGCTAATGAAAAACTGTTTTTT
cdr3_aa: CASSSSPGGANEKLFF

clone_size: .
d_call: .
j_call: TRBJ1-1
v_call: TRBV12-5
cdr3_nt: TGTGCTAGTGGTTCGGGAGATGAAGCTTTCTTT
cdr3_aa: CASGSGDEAFF

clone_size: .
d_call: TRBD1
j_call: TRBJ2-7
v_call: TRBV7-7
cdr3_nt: TGTGCTAGCAGCTTGGACAGGGCGGGCGAGCAGTACTTC
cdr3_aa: CASSLDRAGEQYF

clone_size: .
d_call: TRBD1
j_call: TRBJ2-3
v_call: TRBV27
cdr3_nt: TGTGCCAGCAGCGAAACAGGGGAAGGCACAGATACGCAGTATTTT
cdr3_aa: CASSETGEGTDTQYF

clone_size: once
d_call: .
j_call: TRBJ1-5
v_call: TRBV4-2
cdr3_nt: TGTGCCAGCAGCCAAGAACCCGACAGCCATAGCAATCAGCCCCAGCATTTT
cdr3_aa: CASSQEPDSHSNQPQHF

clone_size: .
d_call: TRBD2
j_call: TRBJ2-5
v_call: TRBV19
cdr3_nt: TGTGCCAGTAGCCCACCCCCGACTAGCGGGAGAAAGGAGACCCAGTACTTC
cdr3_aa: CASSPPPTSGRKETQYF

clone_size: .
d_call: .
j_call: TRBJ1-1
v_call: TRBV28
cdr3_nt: TGTGCCAGCACTCCCCCGCGGGGCTGGAACACTGAAGCTTTCTTT
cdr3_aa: CASTPPRGWNTEAFF

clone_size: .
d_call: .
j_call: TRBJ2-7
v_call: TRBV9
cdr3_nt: TGTGCCAGCAGCGTAGAAGAGGAGAACCCGCCCTACGAGCAGTACTTC
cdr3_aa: CASSVEEENPPYEQYF

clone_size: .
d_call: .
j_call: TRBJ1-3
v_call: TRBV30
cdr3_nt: TGTGCCTGGACTCCTACGGGGTCAGCAGACTTTGCCCTGTACACCATATATTTT
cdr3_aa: CAWTPTGSADFALYTIYF

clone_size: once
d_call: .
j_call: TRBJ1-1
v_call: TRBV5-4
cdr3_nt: TGTGCCAGCAGCTTAGGGCGGAAGGCAGGGGTTGACACTGAAGCTTTCTTT
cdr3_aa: CASSLGRKAGVDTEAFF

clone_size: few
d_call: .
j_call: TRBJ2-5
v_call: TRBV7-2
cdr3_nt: TGTGCCAGCAGACGGACGGGGCGGGGGCCCTTCCAAGAGACCCAGTACTTC
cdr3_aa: CASRRTGRGPFQETQYF

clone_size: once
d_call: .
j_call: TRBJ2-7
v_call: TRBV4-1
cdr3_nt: TGCGCCAGCAGGGAGGAGGGTACTACCCACGAGCAGTACTTC
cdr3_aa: CASREEGTTHEQYF

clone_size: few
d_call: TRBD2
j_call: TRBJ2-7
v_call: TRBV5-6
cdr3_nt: TGTGCCAGCAGCTTGGGGCGTGGTGGGCAGCGGGGAACCTACGAGCAGTACTTC
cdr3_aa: CASSLGRGGQRGTYEQYF

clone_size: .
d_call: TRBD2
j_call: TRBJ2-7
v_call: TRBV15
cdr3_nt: TGTGCCACCAGCAGAGATTTCGGGACTAGCGGGAGGTCCTCCGAGCAGTACTTC
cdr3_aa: CATSRDFGTSGRSSEQYF

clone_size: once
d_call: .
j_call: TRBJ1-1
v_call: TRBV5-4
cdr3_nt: TGTGCCAGCAGCTTGGCCGGTGGGAACACTGAAGCTTTCTTT
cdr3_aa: CASSLAGGNTEAFF

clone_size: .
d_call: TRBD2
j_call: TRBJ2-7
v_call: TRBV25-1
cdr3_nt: TGTGCCAGCAGTGAATATATTTCGGGGGGGGCCTACGAGCAGTACTTC
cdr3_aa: CASSEYISGGAYEQYF

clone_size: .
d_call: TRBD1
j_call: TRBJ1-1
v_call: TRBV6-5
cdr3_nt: TGTGCCAGCAGTACGACGGGACAGCCGTACACTGAAGCTTTCTTT
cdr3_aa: CASSTTGQPYTEAFF

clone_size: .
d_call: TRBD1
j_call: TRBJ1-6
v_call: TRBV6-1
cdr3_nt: TGTGCCAGCAGTCCTGACAGGGGGTATTCACCCCTCCACTTT
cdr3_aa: CASSPDRGYSPLHF

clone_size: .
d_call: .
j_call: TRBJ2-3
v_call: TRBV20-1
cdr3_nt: TGCAGTGCCCTTAAGCGGGATACGCAGTATTTT
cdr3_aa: CSALKRDTQYF

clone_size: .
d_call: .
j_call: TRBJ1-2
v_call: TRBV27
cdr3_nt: TGTGCCAGCAGTCCCCACCAGGGGAATAATGGCTACACCTTC
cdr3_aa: CASSPHQGNNGYTF

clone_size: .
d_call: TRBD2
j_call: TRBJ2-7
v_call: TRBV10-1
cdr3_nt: TGCGCCAGCAGCGGGACTAGCGGGAGGGGAAACGAGCAGTACTTC
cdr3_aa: CASSGTSGRGNEQYF

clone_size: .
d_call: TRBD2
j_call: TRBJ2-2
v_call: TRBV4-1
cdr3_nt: TGCGCCAGCAGCCAAGATGGGACTAGCGGGAGACGGAGAACCGGGGAGCTGTTTTTT
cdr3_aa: CASSQDGTSGRRRTGELFF

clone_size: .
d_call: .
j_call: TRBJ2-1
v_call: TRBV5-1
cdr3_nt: TGCGCCAGCAGCTTGGCCGTCACGCCTGCGTACAATGAGCAGTTCTTC
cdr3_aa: CASSLAVTPAYNEQFF

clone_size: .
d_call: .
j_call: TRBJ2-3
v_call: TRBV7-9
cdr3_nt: TGTGCCAGCAGCCCGGCAGGGAACGCAGATACGCAGTATTTT
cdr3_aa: CASSPAGNADTQYF

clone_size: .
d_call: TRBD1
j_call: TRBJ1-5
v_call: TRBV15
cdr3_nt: TGTGCCACCAGCAGACCGGGACAGGGGTTACAGCCCCAGCATTTT
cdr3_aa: CATSRPGQGLQPQHF

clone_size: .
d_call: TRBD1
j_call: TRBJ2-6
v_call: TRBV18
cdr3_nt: TGTGCCAGCTCACGGGAAGGCGCGGACAGGACCTCTGAGGCCAACGTCCTGACTTTC
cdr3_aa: CASSREGADRTSEANVLTF

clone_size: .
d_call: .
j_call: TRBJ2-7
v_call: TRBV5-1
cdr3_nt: TGCGCCAGCAGCCCGGAGGACCTACAGGGTGACGAGCAGTACTTC
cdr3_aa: CASSPEDLQGDEQYF

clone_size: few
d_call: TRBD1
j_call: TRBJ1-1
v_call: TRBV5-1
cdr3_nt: TGCGCCAGCAGCAATATACCAGGGGGTGAAGCTTTCTTT
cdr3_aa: CASSNIPGGEAFF

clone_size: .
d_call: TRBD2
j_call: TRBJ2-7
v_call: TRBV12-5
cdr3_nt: TGTGCTAGTGCTCACCCCGTGGCGGGAGGTAACTACGAGCAGTACTTC
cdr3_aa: CASAHPVAGGNYEQYF

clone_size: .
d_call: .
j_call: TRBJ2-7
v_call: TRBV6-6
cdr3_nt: TGTGCCAGCAGTCGGGAGACGTGCTCCTACGAGCAGTACTTC
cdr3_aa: CASSRETCSYEQYF

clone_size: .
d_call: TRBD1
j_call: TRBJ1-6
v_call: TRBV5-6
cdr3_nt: TGTGCCAGCAGCTTGGGTGGTTGGGACAGGGTTTGTTCACCCCTCCACTTT
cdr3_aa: CASSLGGWDRVCSPLHF

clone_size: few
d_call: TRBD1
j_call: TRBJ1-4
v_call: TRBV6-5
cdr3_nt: TGTGCCAGCAGTCCCGACAGGGACATAATCGAAAAACTGTTTTTT
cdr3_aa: CASSPDRDIIEKLFF

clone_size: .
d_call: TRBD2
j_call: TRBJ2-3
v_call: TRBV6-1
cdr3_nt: TGTGCCAGCAGTATAGCGGGAAGGGCAGATACGCAGTATTTT
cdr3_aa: CASSIAGRADTQYF

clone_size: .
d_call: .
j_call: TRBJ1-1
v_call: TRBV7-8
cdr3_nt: TGTGCCAGCAGCTCTCGGGGGGGGGAAGCGCACACTGAAGCTTTCTTT
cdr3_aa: CASSSRGGEAHTEAFF

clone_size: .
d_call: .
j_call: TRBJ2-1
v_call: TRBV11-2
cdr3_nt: TGTGCCAGCAGCTGGCGCGGCTACAATGAGCAGTTCTTC
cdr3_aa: CASSWRGYNEQFF

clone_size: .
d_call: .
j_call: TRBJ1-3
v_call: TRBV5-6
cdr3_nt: TGTGCCAGCACCATTTCCCAGGGCCTAGTCTCTGGAAACACCATATATTTT
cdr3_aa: CASTISQGLVSGNTIYF

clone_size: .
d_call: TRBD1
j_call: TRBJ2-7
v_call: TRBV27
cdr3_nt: TGTGCCAGCAGTCTCCGGGACAGGGGGAGGGTACCCTACGAGCAGTACTTC
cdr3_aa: CASSLRDRGRVPYEQYF

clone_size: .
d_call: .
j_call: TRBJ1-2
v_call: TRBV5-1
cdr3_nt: TGCGCCAGCAGCACCGGACCGACTGCAGCGGATGGCTACACCTTC
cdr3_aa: CASSTGPTAADGYTF

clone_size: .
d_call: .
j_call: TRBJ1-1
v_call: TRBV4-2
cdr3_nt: TGTGCCAGCAGCCAAGATTGGGGGGGCGCGGCGCTCACTGAAGCTTTCTTT
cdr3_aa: CASSQDWGGAALTEAFF

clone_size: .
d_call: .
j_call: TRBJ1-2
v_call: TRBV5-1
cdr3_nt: TGCGCCAGCAGCTTGGACGGGGATGGCTACACCTTC
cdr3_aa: CASSLDGDGYTF

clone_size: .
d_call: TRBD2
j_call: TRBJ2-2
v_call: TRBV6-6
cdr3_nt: TGTGCCAGCAGTTACAGGGCTAGCGGGAGCTCCGGGGAGCTGTTTTTT
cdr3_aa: CASSYRASGSSGELFF

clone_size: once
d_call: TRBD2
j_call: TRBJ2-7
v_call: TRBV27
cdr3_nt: TGTGCCAGCAGTTTAACACTAGCGGGAGGGCCTAATTACTACGAGCAGTACTTC
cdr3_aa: CASSLTLAGGPNYYEQYF

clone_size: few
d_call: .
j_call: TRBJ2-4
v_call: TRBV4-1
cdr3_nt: TGCGCCAGCAGCCTGGGTAGCGATGGCAAAAACATTCAGTACTTC
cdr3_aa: CASSLGSDGKNIQYF

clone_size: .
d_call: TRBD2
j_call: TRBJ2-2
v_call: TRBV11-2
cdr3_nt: TGTGCCAGCAGCTTAATCCGGACTAGCGGGAGGGGAAACACCGGGGAGCTGTTTTTT
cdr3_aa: CASSLIRTSGRGNTGELFF

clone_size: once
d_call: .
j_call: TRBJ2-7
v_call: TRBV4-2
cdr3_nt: TGTGCCAGCAGCCAAGATTCCTCTACCTACGAGCAGTACTTC
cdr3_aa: CASSQDSSTYEQYF

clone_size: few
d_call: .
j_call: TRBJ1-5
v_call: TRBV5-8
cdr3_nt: TGTGCCAGCAGCTCAAACAGGGTATGGCAGCCCCAGCATTTT
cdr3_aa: CASSSNRVWQPQHF

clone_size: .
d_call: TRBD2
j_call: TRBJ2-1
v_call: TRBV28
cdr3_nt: TGTGCCAGCAGGTCAGGACTAGCGGTTTACAATGAGCAGTTCTTC
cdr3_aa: CASRSGLAVYNEQFF

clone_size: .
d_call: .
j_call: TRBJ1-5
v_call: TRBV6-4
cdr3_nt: TGTGCCAGCAGCCGGGAGGAGGGCAATAGCAATCAGCCCCAGCATTTT
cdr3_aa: CASSREEGNSNQPQHF

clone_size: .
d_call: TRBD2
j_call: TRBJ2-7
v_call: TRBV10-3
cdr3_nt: TGTGCCATCAGTGAGCTAGCGGGAGACGACGAGCAGTACTTC
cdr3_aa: CAISELAGDDEQYF

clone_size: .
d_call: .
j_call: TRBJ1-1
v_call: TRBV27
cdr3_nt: TGTGCCAGCAGTTGGTTAGGGGGGGAGAACACTGAAGCTTTCTTT
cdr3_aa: CASSWLGGENTEAFF

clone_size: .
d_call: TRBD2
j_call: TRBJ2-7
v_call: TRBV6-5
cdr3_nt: TGTGCCAGCAGTCCGGGACTAGCGGTTTCCTACGAGCAGTACTTC
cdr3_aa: CASSPGLAVSYEQYF

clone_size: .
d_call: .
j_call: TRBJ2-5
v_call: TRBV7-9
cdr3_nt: TGTGCCAGCAGCTGGGACCGGGACACGGGGCAAGAGACCCAGTACTTC
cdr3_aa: CASSWDRDTGQETQYF

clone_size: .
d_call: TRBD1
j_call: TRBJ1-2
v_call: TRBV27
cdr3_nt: TGTGCCAGCAGCCCCGACAGGGGGTTTAACTATGGCTACACCTTC
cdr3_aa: CASSPDRGFNYGYTF

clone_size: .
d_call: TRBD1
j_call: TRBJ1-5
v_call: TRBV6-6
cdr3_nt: TGTGCCGGAAAACTCCGGGACAGAGGAAATCAGCCCCAGCATTTT
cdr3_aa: CAGKLRDRGNQPQHF

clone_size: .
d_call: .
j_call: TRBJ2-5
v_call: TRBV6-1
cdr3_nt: TGTGCCAGCAGACTAGGTCGACCCCACGGAGAGACCCAGTACTTC
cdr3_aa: CASRLGRPHGETQYF

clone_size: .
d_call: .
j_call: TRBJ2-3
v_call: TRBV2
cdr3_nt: TGTGCCAGCTCCCGAGAACCCACAGATACGCAGTATTTT
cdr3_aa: CASSREPTDTQYF

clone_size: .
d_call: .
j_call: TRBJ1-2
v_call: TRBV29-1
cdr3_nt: TGCAGCGTTGCCAGGGCTGGGCCGCTCGGTCATGGCTACACCTTC
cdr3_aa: CSVARAGPLGHGYTF